This record covers a single TCR beta chain. Trimming cost V 6 bases and J 7 bases, with 16 bases left between them. The germline CDR1 and CDR2 sequences are MDHEN and SYDVKM. There are 14 residues in the CDR3. The data derive from a study of blood T cell repertoires in COVID-19. In the study's own analysis: For nucleated cells, counts were estimated from reference gene primer amplification. Produced via immunoSEQ multiplex PCR; TCRdb's table is partial and in-frame only. That table furnishes V, J and clone size, whereas the DNA furnished D and trimming. The table lists fewer than 35,000 clones, about four fifths of them singletons.

This chain connects TRBV28 to TRBJ1-5; maybe TRBD1 (6 bases). The sequence was obtained from a man aged 70-80 years with acute or convalescent COVID-19. Sequencing used peripheral blood. The CDR3 reads CASRLRGGGQPQHF. For the CDR3, the DNA is TGTGCCAGCAGGCTAAGAGGGGGTGGGCAGCCCCAGCATTTT.